This T cell receptor beta chain was profiled in a study of Ad26.COV2.S vaccination and SARS-CoV-2 variants. TCRdb's table, derived via immunoSEQ multiplex PCR, lists solely in-frame clones and lacks some. The sample comprises hundreds of thousands of clones, 89% of which are singletons, and approximately 1.5% rests with the top ten. Treatment of the sample: around 19 received Ad26.COV2.S at low or high dose, single or two shots; roughly five received placebo; per-sample allocation not given. Day 63 after the first injection of vaccine or placebo was the sampling time. The CDR3 extends over 15 amino acids. Germline V gene lookup returns CDR1 MNHEY and CDR2 SMNVEV (reference sequence). V was cut by 0 bases and J by 1 base, with 9 bases left in between.

V usage is TRBV27 and J usage is TRBJ1-1; D unclear. The clonotype comes from a person aged 18-60 years who received the Ad26.COV2.S COVID-19 vaccine or a placebo. Sequencing used peripheral blood, obtained in a trial of Ad26.COV2.S vaccine versus placebo. CDR3 protein: CASSLSGIGNTEAFF. The CDR3 DNA reads TGTGCCAGCAGTTTATCAGGTATCGGGAACACTGAAGCTTTCTTT.